The entry that follows covers one T cell receptor beta chain sequence. Its target is not known. The data originate from a study of siplizumab effects on memory and regulatory T cells. General study findings and limits: Naive T cell populations appeared to exhibit greater diversity than memory cells and appeared to be major alloresponse contributors. Siplizumab significantly decreased alloreactive sequences from unstimulated CD4+ memory cells.

Assays examined 80,000 to 100,000 TCR templates per sample. Sequenced by immunoSEQ multiplex PCR; TCRdb stores in-frame clones only, minus some. The sample comprises about 94,000 clones, roughly 94% of which are singletons, and 0.3% rests with the top ten. The sequence came from a human donor in good health. Sequences were obtained from non-Treg CD4+ T cells sorted from blood.

CDR3 DNA sequence: TGTGCCAGCAGTATTATGAGTTACGAGCAGTACTTC. Amino acids: CASSIMSYEQYF. This chain uses TRBV7-9 with TRBJ2-7; D gene unclear. Trimming cost V 6 bases and J 4 bases, with 10 bases left between them. The CDR3 consists of 12 residues. Germline V gene sequence: CDR1 SEHNR, CDR2 FQNEAQ (reference sequence).